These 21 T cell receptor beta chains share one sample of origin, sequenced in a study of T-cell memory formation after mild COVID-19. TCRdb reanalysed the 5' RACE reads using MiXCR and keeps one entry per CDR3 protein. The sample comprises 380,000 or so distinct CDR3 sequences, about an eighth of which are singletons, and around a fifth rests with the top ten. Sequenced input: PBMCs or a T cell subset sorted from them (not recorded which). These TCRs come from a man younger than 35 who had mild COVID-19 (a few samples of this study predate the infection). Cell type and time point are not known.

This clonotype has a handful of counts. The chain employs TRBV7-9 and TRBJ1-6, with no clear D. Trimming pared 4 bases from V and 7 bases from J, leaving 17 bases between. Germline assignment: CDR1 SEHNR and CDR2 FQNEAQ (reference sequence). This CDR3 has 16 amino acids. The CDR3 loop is CASSSKAGSANSPLHF. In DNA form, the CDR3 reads TGTGCCAGCAGCTCTAAGGCCGGCAGCGCGAATTCACCCCTCCACTTT.

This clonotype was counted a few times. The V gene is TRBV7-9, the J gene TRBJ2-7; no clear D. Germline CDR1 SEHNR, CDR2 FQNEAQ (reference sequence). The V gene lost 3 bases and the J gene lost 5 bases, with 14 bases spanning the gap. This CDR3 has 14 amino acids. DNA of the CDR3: TGTGCCAGCAGCTTTGAAGGACCCGGCGACGAGCAGTACGTC. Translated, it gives CASSFEGPGDEQYV.

DNA of the CDR3: TGTGCCAGCACCCCGGGGCGGGCCGGGGGAGAGACCCAGTACTTC. Amino acid sequence: CASTPGRAGGETQYF. This chain joins TRBV12-3 or TRBV12-4 and TRBJ2-5; a possible D gene is TRBD2 (6 bases). The CDR3 is 15 amino acids. Trimming took off 7 bases at V and 4 bases at J, with 19 bases between the two ends.

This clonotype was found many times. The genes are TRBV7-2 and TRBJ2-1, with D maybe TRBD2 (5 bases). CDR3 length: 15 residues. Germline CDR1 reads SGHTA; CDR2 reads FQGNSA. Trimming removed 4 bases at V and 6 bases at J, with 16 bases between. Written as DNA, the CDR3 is TGTGCCAGCAGCTCTTACAAGGGCGGAGGCAATGAGCAGTTCTTC. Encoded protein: CASSSYKGGGNEQFF.

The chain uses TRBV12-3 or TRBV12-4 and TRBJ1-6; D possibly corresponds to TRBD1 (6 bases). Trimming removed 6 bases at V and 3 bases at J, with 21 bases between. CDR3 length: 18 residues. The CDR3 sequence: CASRQRDPTGFYNSPLHF. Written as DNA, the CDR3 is TGTGCCAGCAGGCAGAGGGACCCTACAGGGTTCTATAATTCACCCCTCCACTTT.

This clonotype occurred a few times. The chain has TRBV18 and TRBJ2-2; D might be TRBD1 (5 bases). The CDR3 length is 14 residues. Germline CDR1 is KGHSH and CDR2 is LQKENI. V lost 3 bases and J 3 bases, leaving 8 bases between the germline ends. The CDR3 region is CASSPLQDTGELFF. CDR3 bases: TGTGCCAGCTCACCTCTACAGGACACCGGGGAGCTGTTTTTT.

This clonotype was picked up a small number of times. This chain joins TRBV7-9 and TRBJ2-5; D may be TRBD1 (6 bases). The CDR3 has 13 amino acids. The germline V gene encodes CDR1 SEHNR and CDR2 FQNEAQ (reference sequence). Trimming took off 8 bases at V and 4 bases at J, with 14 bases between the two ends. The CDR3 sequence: CASLDSLLETQYF. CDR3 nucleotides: TGTGCCAGCCTGGACAGCCTCTTAGAGACCCAGTACTTC.

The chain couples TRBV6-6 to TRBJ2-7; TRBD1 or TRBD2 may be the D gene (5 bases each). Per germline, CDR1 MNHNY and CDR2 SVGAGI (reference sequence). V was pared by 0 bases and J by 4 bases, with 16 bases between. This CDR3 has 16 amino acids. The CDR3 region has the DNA TGTGCCAGCAGTTACTCGATGGGGACCGGGTCTTACGAGCAGTACTTC. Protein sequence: CASSYSMGTGSYEQYF.

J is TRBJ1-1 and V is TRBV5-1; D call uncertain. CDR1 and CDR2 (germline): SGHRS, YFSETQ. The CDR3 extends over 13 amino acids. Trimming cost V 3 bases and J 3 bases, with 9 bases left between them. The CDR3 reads CASSSSGYTEAFF. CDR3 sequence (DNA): TGCGCCAGCAGCTCCTCGGGGTACACTGAAGCTTTCTTT.

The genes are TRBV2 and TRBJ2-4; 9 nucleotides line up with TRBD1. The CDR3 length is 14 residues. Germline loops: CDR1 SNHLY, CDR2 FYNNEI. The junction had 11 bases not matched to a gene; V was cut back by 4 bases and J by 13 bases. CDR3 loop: CASSVGTGYVGQYF. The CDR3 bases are TGTGCCAGCAGTGTGGGGACAGGGTACGTTGGGCAGTACTTC.

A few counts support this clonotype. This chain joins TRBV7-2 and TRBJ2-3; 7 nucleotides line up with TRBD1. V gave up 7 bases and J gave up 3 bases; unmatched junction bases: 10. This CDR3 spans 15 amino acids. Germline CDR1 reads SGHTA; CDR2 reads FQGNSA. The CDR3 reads CASTPGTVITDTQYF. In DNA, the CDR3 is TGTGCCAGCACACCGGGGACAGTTATTACAGATACGCAGTATTTT.

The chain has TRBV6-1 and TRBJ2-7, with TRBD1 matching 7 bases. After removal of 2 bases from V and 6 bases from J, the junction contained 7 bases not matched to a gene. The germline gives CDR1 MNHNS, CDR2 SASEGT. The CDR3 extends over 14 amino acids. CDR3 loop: CASSENQGVREQYV. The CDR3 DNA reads TGTGCCAGCAGTGAAAACCAGGGGGTCCGCGAGCAGTACGTC.

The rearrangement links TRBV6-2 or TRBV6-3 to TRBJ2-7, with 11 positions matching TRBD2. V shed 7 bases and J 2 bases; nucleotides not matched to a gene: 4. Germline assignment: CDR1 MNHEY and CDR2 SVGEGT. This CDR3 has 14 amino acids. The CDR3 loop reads CASTRLAGPYEQYF. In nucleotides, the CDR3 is TGTGCCAGCACCCGACTAGCGGGGCCCTACGAGCAGTACTTC.

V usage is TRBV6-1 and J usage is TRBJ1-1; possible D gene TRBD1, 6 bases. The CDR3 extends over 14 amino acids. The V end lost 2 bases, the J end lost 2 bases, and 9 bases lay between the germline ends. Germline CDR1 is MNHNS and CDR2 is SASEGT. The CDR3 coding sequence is TGTGCCAGCAGTGAAAGGGGGGGCAACACTGAAGCTTTCTTT. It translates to CASSERGGNTEAFF.

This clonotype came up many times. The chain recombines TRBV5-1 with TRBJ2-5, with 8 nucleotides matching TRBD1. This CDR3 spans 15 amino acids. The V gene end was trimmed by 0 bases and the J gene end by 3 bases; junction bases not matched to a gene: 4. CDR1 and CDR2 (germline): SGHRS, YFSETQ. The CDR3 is CASSLVGTGEETQYF. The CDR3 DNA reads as TGCGCCAGCAGCTTGGTCGGGACAGGAGAAGAGACCCAGTACTTC.

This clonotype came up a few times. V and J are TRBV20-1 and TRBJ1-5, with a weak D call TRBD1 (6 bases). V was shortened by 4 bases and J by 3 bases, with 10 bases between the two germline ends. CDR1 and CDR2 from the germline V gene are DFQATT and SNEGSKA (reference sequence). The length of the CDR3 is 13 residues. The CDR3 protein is CSAKDRNNQPQHF. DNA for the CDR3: TGCAGTGCTAAAGACAGGAACAATCAGCCCCAGCATTTT.

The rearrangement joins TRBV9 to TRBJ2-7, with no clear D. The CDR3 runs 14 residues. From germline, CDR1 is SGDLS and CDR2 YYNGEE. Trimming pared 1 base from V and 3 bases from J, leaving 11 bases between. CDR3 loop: CASSVWGKGYEQYF. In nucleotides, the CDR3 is TGTGCCAGCAGCGTATGGGGAAAGGGCTACGAGCAGTACTTC.

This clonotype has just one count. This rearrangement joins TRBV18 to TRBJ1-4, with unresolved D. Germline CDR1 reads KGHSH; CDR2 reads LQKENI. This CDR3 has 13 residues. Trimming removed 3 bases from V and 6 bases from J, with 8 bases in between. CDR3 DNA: TGTGCCAGCTCACCGGGCGCAGATGAAAAACTGTTTTTT. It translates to CASSPGADEKLFF.

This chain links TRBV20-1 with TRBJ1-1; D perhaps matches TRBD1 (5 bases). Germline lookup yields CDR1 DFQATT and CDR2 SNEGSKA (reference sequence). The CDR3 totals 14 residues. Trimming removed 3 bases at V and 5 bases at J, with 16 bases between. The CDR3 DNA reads TGCAGTGCTAGGGAGCTGGCAGGGTATACTGAAGCTTTCTTT. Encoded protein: CSARELAGYTEAFF.

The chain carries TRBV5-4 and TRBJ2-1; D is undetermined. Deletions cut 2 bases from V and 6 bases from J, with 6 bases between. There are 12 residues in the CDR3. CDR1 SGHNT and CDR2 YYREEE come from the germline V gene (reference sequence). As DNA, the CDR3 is TGTGCCAGCAGCTTTTTGAGCAATGAGCAGTTCTTC. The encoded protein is CASSFLSNEQFF.

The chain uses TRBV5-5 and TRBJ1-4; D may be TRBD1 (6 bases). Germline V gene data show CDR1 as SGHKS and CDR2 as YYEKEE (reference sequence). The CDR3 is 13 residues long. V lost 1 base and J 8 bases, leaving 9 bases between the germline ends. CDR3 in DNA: TGTGCCAGCAGCTTGCGAGGGGGAGAAAAACTGTTTTTT. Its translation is CASSLRGGEKLFF.